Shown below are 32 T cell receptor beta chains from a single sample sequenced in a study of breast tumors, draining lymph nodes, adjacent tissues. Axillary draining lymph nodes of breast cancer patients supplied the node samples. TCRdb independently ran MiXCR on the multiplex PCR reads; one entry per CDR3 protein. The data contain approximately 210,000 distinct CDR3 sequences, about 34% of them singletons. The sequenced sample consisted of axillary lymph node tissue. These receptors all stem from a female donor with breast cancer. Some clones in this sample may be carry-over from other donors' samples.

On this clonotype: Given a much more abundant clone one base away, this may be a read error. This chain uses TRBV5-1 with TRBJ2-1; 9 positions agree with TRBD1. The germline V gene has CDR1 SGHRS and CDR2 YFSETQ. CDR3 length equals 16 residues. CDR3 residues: CAGSFAPGQGYNEQFF. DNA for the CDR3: TGCGCCGGCAGCTTCGCTCCGGGACAGGGTTACAATGAGCAGTTCTTC.

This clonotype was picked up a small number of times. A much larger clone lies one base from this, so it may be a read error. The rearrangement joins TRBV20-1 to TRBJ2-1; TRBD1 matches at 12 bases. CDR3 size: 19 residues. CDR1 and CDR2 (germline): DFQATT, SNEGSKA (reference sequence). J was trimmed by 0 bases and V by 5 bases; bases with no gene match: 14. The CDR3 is CSAPRDRGPAHSSYNEQFF. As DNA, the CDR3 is TGCAGTGCTCCCCGGGACAGGGGGCCCGCCCATAGCTCCTACAATGAGCAGTTCTTC.

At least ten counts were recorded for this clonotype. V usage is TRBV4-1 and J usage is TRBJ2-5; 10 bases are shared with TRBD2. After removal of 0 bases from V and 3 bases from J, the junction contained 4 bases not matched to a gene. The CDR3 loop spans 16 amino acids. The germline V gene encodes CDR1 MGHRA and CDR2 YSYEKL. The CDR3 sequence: CASSQDRLAGKETQYF. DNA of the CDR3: TGCGCCAGCAGCCAAGATCGACTAGCGGGTAAAGAGACCCAGTACTTC.

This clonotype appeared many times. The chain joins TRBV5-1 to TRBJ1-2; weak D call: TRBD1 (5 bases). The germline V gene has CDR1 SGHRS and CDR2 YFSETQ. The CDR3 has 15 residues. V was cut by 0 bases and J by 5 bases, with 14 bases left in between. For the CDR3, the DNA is TGCGCCAGCAGCTTGGCAGGCGGGGGAGATTATGGCTACACCTTC. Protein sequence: CASSLAGGGDYGYTF.

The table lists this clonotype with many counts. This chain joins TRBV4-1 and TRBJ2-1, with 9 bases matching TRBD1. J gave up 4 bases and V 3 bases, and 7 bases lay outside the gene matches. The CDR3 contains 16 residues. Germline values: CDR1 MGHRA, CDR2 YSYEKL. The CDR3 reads CASSHSPGTGYNEQFF. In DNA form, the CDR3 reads TGCGCCAGCAGCCATTCTCCCGGGACAGGGTACAATGAGCAGTTCTTC.

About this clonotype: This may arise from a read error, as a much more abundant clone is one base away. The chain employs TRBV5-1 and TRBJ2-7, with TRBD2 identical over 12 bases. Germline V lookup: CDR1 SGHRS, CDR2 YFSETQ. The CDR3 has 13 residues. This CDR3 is CASRASGRDDQYF. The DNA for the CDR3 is TGCGCCAGCAGGGCTAGCGGGAGGGACGACCAGTACTTC.

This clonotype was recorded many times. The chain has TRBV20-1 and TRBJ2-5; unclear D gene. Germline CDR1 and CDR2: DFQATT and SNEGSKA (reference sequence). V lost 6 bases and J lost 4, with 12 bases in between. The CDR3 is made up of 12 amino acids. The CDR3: CSAKRSPETQYF. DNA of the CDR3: TGCAGTGCAAAGAGAAGTCCAGAGACCCAGTACTTC.

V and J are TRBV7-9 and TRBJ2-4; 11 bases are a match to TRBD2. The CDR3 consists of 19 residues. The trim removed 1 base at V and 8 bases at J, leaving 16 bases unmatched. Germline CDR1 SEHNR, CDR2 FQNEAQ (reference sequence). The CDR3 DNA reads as TGTGCCAGCAGCTTAGGCAGACTAGCGGGACGGCTGGCCCTGGACATTCAGTACTTC. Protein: CASSLGRLAGRLALDIQYF.

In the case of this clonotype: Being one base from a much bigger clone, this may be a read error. The CDR3 DNA follows: TGCAGTGCAACTCCTACGGGTAGCGGACCAGATACGCAGTATTTT. It is translated as CSATPTGSGPDTQYF. This chain connects TRBV20-1 to TRBJ2-3; TRBD2 is a possible D gene (6 bases). CDR3 length: 15 residues. Between the trimmed V and J ends, which lost 6 bases and 4 bases, there was a span of 20 bases. CDR1 and CDR2 from the germline V gene are DFQATT and SNEGSKA (reference sequence).

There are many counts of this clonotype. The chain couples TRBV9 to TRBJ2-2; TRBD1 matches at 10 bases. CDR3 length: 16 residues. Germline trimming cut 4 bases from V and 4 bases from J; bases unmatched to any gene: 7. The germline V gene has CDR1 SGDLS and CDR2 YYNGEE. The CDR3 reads CASSTGTGAGTGELFF. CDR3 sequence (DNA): TGTGCCAGCAGCACAGGGACAGGGGCGGGCACCGGGGAGCTGTTTTTT. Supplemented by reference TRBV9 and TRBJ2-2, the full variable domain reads DSGVTQTPKHLITATGQRVTLRCSPRSGDLSVYWYQQSLDQGLQFLIQYYNGEERAKGNILERFSAQQFPDLHSELNLSSLELGDSALYFCASSTGTGAGTGELFFGEGSRLTVL.

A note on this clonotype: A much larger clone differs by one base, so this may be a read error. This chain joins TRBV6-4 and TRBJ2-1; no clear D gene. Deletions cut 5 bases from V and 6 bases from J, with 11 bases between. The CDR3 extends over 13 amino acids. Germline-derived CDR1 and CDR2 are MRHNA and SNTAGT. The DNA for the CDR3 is TGTGCCAGCAGTCCCCTAGTATTCAATGAGCAGTTCTTC. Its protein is CASSPLVFNEQFF.

The CDR3 spells CASTRQIMNTEAFF. As DNA, the CDR3 is TGTGCCAGCACGAGACAGATCATGAACACTGAAGCTTTCTTT. The chain recombines TRBV2 with TRBJ1-1, with D possibly being TRBD1 (5 bases). V dropped 7 bases and J dropped 0 bases, with 12 bases sitting between them. This CDR3 has 14 residues. Looked up from germline, CDR1 is SNHLY and CDR2 is FYNNEI.

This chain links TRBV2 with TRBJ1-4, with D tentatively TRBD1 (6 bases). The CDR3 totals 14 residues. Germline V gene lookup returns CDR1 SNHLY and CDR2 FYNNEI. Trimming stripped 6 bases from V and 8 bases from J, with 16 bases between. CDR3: CASRHRDHEEKLFF. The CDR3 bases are TGTGCCAGCAGACACAGGGACCACGAGGAAAAACTGTTTTTT.

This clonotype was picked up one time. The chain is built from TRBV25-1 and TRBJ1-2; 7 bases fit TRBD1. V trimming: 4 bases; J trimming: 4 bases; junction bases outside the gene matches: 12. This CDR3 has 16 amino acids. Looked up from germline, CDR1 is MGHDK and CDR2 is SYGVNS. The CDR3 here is CASSGAGGPIPYGYTF. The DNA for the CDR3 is TGTGCCAGCAGTGGGGCAGGGGGTCCCATCCCCTATGGCTACACCTTC.

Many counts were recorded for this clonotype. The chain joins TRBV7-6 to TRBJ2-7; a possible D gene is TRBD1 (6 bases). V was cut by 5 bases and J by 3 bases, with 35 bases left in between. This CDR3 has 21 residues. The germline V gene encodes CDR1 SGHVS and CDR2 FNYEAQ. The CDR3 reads CASSHIPGQGSSPTSFYEQYF. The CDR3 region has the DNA TGTGCCAGCAGCCACATTCCGGGACAAGGTTCTTCACCAACCAGCTTCTACGAGCAGTACTTC.

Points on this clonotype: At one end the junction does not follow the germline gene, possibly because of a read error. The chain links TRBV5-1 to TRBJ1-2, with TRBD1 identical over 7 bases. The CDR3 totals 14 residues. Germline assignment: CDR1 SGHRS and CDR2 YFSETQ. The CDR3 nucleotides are TGCGCCAGCAGCGGCGCCGCGGGACAGTATGACTACACCTTC. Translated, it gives CASSGAAGQYDYTF. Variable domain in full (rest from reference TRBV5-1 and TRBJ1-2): KAGVTQTPRYLIKTRGQQVTLSCSPISGHRSVSWYQQTPGQGLQFLFEYFSETQRNKGNFPGRFSGRQFSNSRSEMNVSTLELGDSALYLCASSGAAGQYDYTFGSGTRLTVV.

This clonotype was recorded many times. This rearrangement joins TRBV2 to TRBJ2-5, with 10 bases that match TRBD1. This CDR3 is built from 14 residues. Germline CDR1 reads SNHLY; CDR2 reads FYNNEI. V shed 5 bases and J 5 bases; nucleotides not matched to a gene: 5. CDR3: CASSRGQGMETQYF. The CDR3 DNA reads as TGTGCCAGCAGTAGGGGACAGGGGATGGAGACCCAGTACTTC.

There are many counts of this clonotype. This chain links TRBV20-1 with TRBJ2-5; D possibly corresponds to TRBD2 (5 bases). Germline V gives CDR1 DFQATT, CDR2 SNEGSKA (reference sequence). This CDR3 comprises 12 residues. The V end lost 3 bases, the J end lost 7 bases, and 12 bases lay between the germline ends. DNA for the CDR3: TGCAGTGCTAGGGGAGACTACCTGACCCAGTACTTC. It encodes CSARGDYLTQYF.

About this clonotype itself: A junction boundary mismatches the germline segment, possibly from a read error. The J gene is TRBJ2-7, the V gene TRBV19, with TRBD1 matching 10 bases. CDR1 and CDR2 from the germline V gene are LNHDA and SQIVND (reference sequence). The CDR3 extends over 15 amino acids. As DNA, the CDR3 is TGTGCCGGTAGTATGACAGGGGGCACTATCGACGAGCAGCACTTC. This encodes CAGSMTGGTIDEQHF.

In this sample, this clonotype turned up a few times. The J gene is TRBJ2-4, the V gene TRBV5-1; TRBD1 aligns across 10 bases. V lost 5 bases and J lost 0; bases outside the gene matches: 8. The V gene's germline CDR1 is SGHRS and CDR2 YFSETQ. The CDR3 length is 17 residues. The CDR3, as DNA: TGCGCCAGCAGAAACGGACAGGGGGTTTTAGCCAAAAACATTCAGTACTTC. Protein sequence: CASRNGQGVLAKNIQYF.

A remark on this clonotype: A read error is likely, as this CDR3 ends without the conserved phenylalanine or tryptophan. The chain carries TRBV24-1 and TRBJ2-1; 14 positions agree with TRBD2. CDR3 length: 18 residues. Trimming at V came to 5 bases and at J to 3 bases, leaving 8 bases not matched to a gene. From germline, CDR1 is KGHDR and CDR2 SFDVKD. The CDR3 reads CATSGSPGLAGDYNEQFL. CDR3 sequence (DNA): TGTGCCACCAGTGGGTCTCCGGGACTAGCGGGAGACTACAATGAGCAGTTCCTC.

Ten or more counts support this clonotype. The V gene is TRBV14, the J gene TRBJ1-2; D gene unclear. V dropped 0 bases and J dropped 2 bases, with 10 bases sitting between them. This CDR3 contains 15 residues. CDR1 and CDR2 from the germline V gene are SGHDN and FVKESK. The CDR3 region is CASSQEAGSNYGYTF. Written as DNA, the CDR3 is TGTGCCAGCAGCCAAGAGGCCGGGAGCAACTATGGCTACACCTTC.

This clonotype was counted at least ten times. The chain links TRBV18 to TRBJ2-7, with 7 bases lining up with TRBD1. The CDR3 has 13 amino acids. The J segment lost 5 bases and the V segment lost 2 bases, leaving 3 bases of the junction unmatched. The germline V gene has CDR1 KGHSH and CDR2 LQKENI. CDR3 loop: CASSPGTADEQYF. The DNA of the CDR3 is TGTGCCAGCTCACCAGGGACAGCCGACGAGCAGTACTTC.

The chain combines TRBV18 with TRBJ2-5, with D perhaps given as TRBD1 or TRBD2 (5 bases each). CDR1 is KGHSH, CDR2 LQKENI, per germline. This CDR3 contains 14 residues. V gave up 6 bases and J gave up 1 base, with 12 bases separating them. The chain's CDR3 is CASSNGAAQETQYF. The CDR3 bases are TGTGCCAGCTCCAACGGGGCGGCCCAAGAGACCCAGTACTTC.

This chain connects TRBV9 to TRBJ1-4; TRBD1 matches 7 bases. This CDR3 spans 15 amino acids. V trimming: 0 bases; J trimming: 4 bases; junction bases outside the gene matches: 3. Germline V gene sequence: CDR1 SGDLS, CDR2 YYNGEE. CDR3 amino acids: CASSVGTGHNEKLFF. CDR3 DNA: TGTGCCAGCAGCGTAGGGACAGGCCATAATGAAAAACTGTTTTTT.

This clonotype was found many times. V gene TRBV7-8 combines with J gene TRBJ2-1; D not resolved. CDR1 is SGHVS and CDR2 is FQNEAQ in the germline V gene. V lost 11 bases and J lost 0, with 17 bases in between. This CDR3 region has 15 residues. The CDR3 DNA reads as TGTGCCTCGCAAATGCGACAACCCTCCTACAATGAGCAGTTCTTC. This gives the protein CASQMRQPSYNEQFF.

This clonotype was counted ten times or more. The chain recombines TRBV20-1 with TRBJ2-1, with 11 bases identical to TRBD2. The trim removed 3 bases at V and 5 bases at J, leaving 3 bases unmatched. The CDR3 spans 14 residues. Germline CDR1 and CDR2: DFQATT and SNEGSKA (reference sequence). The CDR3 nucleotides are TGCAGTGCTAGGACTAGCGGGACCCACAATGAGCAGTTCTTC. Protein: CSARTSGTHNEQFF.

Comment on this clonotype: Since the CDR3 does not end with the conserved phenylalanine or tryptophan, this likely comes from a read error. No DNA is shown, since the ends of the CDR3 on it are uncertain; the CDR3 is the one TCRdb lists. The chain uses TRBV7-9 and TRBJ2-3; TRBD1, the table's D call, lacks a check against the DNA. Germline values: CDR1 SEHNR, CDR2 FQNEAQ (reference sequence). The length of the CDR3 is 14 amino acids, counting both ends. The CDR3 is CASSGYRGATPSVR.

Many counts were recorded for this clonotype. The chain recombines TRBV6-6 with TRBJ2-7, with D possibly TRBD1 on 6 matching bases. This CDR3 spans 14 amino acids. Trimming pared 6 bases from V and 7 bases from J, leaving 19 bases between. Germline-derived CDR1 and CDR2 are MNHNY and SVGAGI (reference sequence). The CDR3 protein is CASSETGTSQEQYF. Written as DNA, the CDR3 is TGTGCCAGCAGCGAAACCGGGACATCCCAGGAGCAGTACTTC.

DNA for the CDR3: TGTGCCACCGGGACGGTGAGCTCCTACGAGCAGTACTTC. It translates to CATGTVSSYEQYF. The chain joins TRBV24-1 to TRBJ2-7; D may be TRBD1 or TRBD2 (5 bases each). The CDR3 covers 13 residues. In germline, CDR1 is KGHDR, CDR2 SFDVKD. The V end lost 9 bases, the J end lost 0 bases, and 11 bases lay between the germline ends.

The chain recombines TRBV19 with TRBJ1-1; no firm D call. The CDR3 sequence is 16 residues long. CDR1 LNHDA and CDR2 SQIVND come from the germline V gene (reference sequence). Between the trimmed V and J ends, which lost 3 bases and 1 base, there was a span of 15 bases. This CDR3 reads CASSIGEGRSNTEAFF. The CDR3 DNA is TGTGCCAGTAGTATCGGAGAAGGCAGATCGAACACTGAAGCTTTCTTT.

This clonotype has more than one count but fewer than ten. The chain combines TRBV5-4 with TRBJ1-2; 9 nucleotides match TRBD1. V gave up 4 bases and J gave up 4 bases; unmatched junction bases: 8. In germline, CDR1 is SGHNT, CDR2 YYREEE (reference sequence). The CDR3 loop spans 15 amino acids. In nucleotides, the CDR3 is TGTGCCAGCAGCCGCGAGGACAGGGGCAGCTATGGCTACACCTTC. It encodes CASSREDRGSYGYTF.